This entry features one T cell receptor (beta chain) sequence. These data are taken from a study of PD-1 blockade in classical Hodgkin lymphoma. The germline gives CDR1 SEHNR, CDR2 FQNEAQ (reference sequence). CDR3 size: 16 residues. The V and J ends lost 5 bases and 2 bases respectively, with 18 bases between them. Time point: cycle 4 day 1 (C4D1), after around six weeks of nivolumab. Each and every patient relapsed after autologous stem cell transplantation, and patients got differing brentuximab vedotin exposure. Produced via immunoSEQ multiplex PCR; TCRdb's table is partial and in-frame only. The data hold about 90,000 clones, with 65% to 85% observed a single time.

V gene TRBV7-9 combines with J gene TRBJ2-5; TRBD2 might be the D (6 bases). Sample: peripheral blood mononuclear cells (PBMCs), taken before the fourth cycle of nivolumab. The receptor comes from a human donor with classical Hodgkin lymphoma. CDR3 sequence (DNA): TGTGCCAGCAGCCTCCATTGGACTACCATTCAAGAGACCCAGTACTTC. It yields the protein CASSLHWTTIQETQYF.